This TCR beta chain originates from a study of shared clonotypes between healthy human individuals. General observations from the study: The study drew on few donors, limiting represented genetic and exposure-history diversity. Between a few donors, naive CD4 clonotypes were shared at a level of approximately 5%.

Of note for this clone: What it binds is not known. The same CDR3 is also encoded by other DNA sequences in this sample.

CDR1 is SGHTA and CDR2 is FQGNSA in the germline V gene. V lost 3 bases to trimming and J lost 0 bases, with 8 bases between them. The CDR3 contains 14 residues. DNA at about 210 ng, around 30,000 T cell genomes, went into sorted-subset replicate PCRs. Repertoires were generated with immunoSEQ multiplex PCR, while TCRdb's copy carries only in-frame clones and drops some. The profile covers roughly 2 million clones, with approximately 95% appearing a single time and roughly 0.13% taken by the ten largest. The sequencing input was naive CD4+ T cells sorted from blood. Subset indicated: CD45RA+ positively selected. The chain uses TRBV7-2 and TRBJ1-1; weak D call: TRBD1 (5 bases). The clonotype was recovered from a man aged 18 to 29 in good health. The CDR3 DNA reads TGTGCCAGCAGCTTCCAGGGATTGAACACTGAAGCTTTCTTT. Amino acid sequence: CASSFQGLNTEAFF.